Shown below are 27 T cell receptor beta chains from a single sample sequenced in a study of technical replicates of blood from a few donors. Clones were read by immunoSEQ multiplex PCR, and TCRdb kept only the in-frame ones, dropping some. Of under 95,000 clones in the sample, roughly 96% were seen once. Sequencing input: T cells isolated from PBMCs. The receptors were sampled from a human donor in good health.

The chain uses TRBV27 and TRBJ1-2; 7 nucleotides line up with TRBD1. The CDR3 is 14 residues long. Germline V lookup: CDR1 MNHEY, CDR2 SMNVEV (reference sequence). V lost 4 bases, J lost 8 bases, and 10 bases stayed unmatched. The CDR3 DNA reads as TGTGCCAGCAGTTCCTTGGGACAGAAGGTGGGCTACACCTTC. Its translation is CASSSLGQKVGYTF.

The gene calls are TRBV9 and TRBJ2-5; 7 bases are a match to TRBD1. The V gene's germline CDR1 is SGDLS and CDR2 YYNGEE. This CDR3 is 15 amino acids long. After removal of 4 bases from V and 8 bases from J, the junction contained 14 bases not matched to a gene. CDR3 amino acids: CASSPTVGGAGTQYF. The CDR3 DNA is TGTGCCAGCAGCCCAACGGTAGGGGGCGCCGGAACCCAGTACTTC. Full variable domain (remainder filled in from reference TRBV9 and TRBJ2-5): DSGVTQTPKHLITATGQRVTLRCSPRSGDLSVYWYQQSLDQGLQFLIQYYNGEERAKGNILERFSAQQFPDLHSELNLSSLELGDSALYFCASSPTVGGAGTQYFGPGTRLLVL.

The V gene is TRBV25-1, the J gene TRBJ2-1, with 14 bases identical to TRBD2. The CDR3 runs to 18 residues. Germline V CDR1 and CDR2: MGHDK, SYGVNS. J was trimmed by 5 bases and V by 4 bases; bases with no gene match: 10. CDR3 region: CASSALRLAGGPHNEQFF. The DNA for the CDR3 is TGTGCCAGCAGTGCCCTTCGACTAGCGGGAGGGCCCCACAATGAGCAGTTCTTC.

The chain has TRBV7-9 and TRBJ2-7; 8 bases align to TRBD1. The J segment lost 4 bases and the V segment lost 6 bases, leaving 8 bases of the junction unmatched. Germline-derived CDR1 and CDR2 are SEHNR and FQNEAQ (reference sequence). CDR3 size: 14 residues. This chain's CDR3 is CASRRQGSRYEQYF. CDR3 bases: TGTGCCAGCAGGAGACAGGGGAGTAGGTACGAGCAGTACTTC. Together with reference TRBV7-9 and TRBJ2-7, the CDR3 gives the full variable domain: DTGVSQNPRHKITKRGQNVTFRCDPISEHNRLYWYRQTLGQGPEFLTYFQNEAQLEKSRLLSDRFSAERPKGSFSTLEIQRTEQGDSAMYLCASRRQGSRYEQYFGPGTRLTVT.

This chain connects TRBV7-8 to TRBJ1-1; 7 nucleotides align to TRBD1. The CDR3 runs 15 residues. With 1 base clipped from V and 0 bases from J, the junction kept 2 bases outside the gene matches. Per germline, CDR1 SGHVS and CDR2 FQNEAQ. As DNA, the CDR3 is TGTGCCAGCAGCTTAGGGGGACAGTTGAACACTGAAGCTTTCTTT. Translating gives CASSLGGQLNTEAFF.

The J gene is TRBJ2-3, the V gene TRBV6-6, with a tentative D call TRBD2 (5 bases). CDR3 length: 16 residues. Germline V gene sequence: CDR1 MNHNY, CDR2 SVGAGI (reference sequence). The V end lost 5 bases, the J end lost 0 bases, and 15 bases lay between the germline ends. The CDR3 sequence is CASSQGLLHSTDTQYF. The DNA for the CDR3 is TGTGCCAGCAGTCAAGGACTTTTACATAGCACAGATACGCAGTATTTT.

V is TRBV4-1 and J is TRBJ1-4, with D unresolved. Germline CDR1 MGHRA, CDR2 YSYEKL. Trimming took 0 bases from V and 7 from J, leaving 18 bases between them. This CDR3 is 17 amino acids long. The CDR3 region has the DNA TGCGCCAGCAGCCAAGACCACGGGAGGGTAAAGGGTGAAAAACTGTTTTTT. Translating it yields CASSQDHGRVKGEKLFF.

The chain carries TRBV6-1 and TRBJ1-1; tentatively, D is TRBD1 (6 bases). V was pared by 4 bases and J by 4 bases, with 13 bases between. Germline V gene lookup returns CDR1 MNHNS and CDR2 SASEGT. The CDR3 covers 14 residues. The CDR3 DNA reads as TGTGCCAGCAGTGCAAACAGGGCGAGCACTGAAGCTTTCTTT. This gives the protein CASSANRASTEAFF.

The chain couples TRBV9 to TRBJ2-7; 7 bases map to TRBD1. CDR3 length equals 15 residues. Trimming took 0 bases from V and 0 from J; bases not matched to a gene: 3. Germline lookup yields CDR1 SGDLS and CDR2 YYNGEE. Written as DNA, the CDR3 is TGTGCCAGCAGCGTAGAGACAGGGAGCTCCTACGAGCAGTACTTC. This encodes CASSVETGSSYEQYF. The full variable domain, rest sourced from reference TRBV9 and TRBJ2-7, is DSGVTQTPKHLITATGQRVTLRCSPRSGDLSVYWYQQSLDQGLQFLIQYYNGEERAKGNILERFSAQQFPDLHSELNLSSLELGDSALYFCASSVETGSSYEQYFGPGTRLTVT.

In DNA form, the CDR3 reads TGTGCCAGCAGCCTGTCCGGGACAGGGACCTACGAGCAGTACTTC. Translated: CASSLSGTGTYEQYF. The chain recombines TRBV28 with TRBJ2-7; TRBD1 agrees at 9 bases. Looked up from germline, CDR1 is MDHEN and CDR2 is SYDVKM. With 6 bases clipped from V and 2 bases from J, the junction kept 8 bases outside the gene matches. This CDR3 is 15 amino acids long.

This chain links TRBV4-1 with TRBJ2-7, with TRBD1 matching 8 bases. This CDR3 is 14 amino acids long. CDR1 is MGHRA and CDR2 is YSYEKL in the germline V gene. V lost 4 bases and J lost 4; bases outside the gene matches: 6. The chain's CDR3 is CASSPGTGDYEQYF. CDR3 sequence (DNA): TGCGCCAGCAGCCCGGGGACAGGAGATTACGAGCAGTACTTC.

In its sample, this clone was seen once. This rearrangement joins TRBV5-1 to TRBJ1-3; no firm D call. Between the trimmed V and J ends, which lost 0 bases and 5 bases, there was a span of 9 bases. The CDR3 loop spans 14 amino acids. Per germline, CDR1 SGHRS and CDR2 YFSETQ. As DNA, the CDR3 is TGCGCCAGCAGCTTGGACAATTTCCGAAACACCATATATTTT. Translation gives CASSLDNFRNTIYF. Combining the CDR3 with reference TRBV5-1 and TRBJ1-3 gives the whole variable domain KAGVTQTPRYLIKTRGQQVTLSCSPISGHRSVSWYQQTPGQGLQFLFEYFSETQRNKGNFPGRFSGRQFSNSRSEMNVSTLELGDSALYLCASSLDNFRNTIYFGEGSWLTVV.

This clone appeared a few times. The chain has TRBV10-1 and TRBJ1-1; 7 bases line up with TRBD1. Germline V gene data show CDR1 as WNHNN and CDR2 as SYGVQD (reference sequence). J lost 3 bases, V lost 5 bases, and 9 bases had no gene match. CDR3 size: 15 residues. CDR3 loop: CASSLTGPKDTEAFF. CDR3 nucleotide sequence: TGCGCCAGCAGTTTGACAGGGCCTAAGGACACTGAAGCTTTCTTT.

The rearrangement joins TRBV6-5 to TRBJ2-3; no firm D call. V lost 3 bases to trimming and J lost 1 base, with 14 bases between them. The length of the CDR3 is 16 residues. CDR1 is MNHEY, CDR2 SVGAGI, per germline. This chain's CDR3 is CASSYVNPGRTDTQYF. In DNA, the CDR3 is TGTGCCAGCAGTTATGTGAATCCCGGTCGCACAGATACGCAGTATTTT.

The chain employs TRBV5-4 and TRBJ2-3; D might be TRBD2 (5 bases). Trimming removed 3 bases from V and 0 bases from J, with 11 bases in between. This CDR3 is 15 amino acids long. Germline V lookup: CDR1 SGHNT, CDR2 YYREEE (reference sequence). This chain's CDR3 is CASSSSGLSTDTQYF. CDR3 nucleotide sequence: TGTGCCAGCAGCTCCTCCGGACTGAGCACAGATACGCAGTATTTT.

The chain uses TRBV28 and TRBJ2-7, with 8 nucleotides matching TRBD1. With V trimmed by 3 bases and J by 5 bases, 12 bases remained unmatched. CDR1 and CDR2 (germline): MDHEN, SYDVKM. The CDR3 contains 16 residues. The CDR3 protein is CASSFYPGQGNDEQYF. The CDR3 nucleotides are TGTGCCAGCAGTTTCTACCCCGGACAGGGTAACGACGAGCAGTACTTC. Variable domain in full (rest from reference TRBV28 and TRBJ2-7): DVKVTQSSRYLVKRTGEKVFLECVQDMDHENMFWYRQDPGLGLRLIYFSYDVKMKEKGDIPEGYSVSREKKERFSLILESASTNQTSMYLCASSFYPGQGNDEQYFGPGTRLTVT.

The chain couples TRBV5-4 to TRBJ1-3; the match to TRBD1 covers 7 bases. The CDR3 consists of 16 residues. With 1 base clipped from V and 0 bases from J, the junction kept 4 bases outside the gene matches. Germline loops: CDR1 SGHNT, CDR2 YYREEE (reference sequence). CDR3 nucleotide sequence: TGTGCCAGCAGCTTGCAGGGGGTTGGCTCTGGAAACACCATATATTTT. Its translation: CASSLQGVGSGNTIYF.

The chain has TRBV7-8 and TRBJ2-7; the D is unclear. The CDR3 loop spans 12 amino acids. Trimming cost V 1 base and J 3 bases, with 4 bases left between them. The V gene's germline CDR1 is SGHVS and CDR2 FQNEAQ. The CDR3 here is CASSLGSYEQYF. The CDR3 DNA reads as TGTGCCAGCAGCTTAGGTAGCTACGAGCAGTACTTC.

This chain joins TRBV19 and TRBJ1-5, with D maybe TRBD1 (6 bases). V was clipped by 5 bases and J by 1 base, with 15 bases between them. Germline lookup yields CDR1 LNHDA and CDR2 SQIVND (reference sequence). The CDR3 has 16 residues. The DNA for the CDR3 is TGTGCCAGTAGTCCACGGAGGGGGGGGAGCAATCAGCCCCAGCATTTT. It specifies CASSPRRGGSNQPQHF.

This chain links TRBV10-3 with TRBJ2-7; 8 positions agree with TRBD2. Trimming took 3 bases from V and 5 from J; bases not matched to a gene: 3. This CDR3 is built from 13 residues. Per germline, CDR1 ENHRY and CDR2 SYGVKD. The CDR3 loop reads CAISEGTRDEQYF. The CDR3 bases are TGTGCCATCAGTGAAGGGACTAGAGACGAGCAGTACTTC.

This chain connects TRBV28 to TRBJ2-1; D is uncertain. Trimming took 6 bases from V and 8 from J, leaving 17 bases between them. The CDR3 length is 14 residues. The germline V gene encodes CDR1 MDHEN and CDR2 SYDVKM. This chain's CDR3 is CASRTAAVVDEQFF. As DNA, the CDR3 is TGTGCCAGCAGGACTGCGGCTGTTGTTGATGAGCAGTTCTTC.

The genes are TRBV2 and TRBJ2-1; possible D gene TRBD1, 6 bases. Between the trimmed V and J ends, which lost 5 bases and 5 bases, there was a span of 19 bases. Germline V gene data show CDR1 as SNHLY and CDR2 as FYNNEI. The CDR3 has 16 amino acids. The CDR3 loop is CASSTAGVQENNEQFF. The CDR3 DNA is TGTGCCAGCAGTACCGCAGGGGTACAGGAGAACAATGAGCAGTTCTTC.

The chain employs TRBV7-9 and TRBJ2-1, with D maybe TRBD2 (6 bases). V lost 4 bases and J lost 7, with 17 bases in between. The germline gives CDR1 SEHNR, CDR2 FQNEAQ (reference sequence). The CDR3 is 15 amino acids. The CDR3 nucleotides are TGTGCCAGCAGCTCCCAGGGAGGTCGGATGAATGAGCAGTTCTTC. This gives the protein CASSSQGGRMNEQFF.

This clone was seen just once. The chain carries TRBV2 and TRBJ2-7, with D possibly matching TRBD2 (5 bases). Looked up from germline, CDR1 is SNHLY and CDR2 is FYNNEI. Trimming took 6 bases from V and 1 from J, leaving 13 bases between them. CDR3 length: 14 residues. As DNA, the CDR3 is TGTGCCAGCAGAAAAGGACTGGCGTCCTACGAGCAGTACTTC. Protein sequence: CASRKGLASYEQYF.

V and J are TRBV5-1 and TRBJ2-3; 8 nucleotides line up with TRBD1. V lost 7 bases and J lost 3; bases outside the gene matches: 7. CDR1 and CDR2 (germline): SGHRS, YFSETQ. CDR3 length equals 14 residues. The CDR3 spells CASGRTGSTDTQYF. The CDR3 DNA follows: TGCGCCAGCGGTCGGACAGGGTCGACAGATACGCAGTATTTT.

The CDR3 loop reads CASSLGQGRAYEQYF. CDR3 nucleotides: TGCGCCAGCAGCTTGGGCCAGGGAAGAGCCTACGAGCAGTACTTC. The chain links TRBV5-1 to TRBJ2-7; D may be TRBD1 (5 bases). Trimming cost V 0 bases and J 2 bases, with 12 bases left between them. Germline-derived CDR1 and CDR2 are SGHRS and YFSETQ. The CDR3 consists of 15 residues.

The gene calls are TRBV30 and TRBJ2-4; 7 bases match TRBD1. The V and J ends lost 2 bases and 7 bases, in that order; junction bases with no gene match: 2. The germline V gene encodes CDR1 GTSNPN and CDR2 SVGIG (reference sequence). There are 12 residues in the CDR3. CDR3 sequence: CAWSPGGNIQYF. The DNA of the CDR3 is TGTGCCTGGAGTCCAGGGGGTAACATTCAGTACTTC.